This T cell receptor (beta chain) was sequenced in a study of identical twins. Study findings and constraints: Invariant populations such as MAIT and iNKT cells could partly muddle zero-insertion analyses. Within monozygotic twins, out-of-frame TCR alpha sharing was underestimated by the models. The study drew conclusions from cross-sectional statistical analysis, not from following the same donors. Abundant beta clonotypes from cord blood bore fewer insertions; memory repertoires lacked this pattern.

V lost 4 bases and J 6 bases, leaving 13 bases between the germline ends. Looked up from germline, CDR1 is MNHEY and CDR2 is SVGEGT. The CDR3 is 14 amino acids. Comment on this clonotype: Its antigen is as yet unknown.

In TCRdb, the 5' RACE reads were re-called with MiXCR into one record per CDR3 protein. The sample consists of 1,800,000 or so distinct CDR3 sequences, 32% of them appearing once. The sequence came from a newborn girl in good health. This chain links TRBV6-2 or TRBV6-3 with TRBJ2-1; D is unclear. The sample comprised cord blood. The CDR3 DNA follows: TGTGCCAGCAGTTTGCGTAGGCCCCTCAATGAGCAGTTCTTC. Amino acids: CASSLRRPLNEQFF.